The present T cell receptor (beta chain) was sequenced within a study of control samples from healthy donors and cancer patients. This clone was observed a single time. This CDR3 has 12 amino acids. V was clipped by 5 bases and J by 8 bases, with 9 bases between them. Germline CDR1 is SGHTA and CDR2 is FQGNSA. Assay used: immunoSEQ multiplex PCR; TCRdb lists only in-frame clones, some missing. The repertoire holds about 84,000 clones, with 75% to 95% as singletons. The chain employs TRBV7-2 and TRBJ1-4; D is unclear. The TCR originated in a man in his fifties in good health. Sequencing was done on a sample of blood. The CDR3 sequence is CASSVVGEKLFF. The DNA for the CDR3 is TGTGCCAGCAGCGTCGTAGGGGAAAAACTGTTTTTT.